The 18 T cell receptor beta chains listed next were all sequenced from one sample in a study of T cell clones after liver transplantation. Here immunoSEQ multiplex PCR was the method, and the copy in TCRdb shows in-frame clones only, minus some. The data show tens of thousands of clones, around four fifths seen once. The starting material was CD4+ T cells from blood, obtained at the 22-month timepoint. The receptor set was obtained from a human patient who received a liver transplant. The graft donor may have given rise to some T cells.

CDR3 sequence: CASSSPELAGGRELFF. CDR3 in DNA: TGTGCCAGCAGCTCGCCCGAACTAGCGGGAGGTAGGGAGCTGTTTTTT. The chain couples TRBV7-2 to TRBJ2-2; 12 bases are shared with TRBD2. The CDR3 loop spans 16 amino acids. Germline V CDR1 and CDR2: SGHTA, FQGNSA. V was clipped by 4 bases and J by 9 bases; unmatched bases: 9. The entire variable domain, with the rest obtained from reference TRBV7-2 and TRBJ2-2, is as follows: GAGVSQSPSNKVTEKGKDVELRCDPISGHTALYWYRQSLGQGLEFLIYFQGNSAPDKSGLPSDRFSAERTGGSVSTLTIQRTQQEDSAVYLCASSSPELAGGRELFFGEGSRLTVL.

The V and J genes are TRBV7-9 and TRBJ2-7; TRBD1 is a possible D gene (6 bases). The V end lost 5 bases, the J end lost 0 bases, and 11 bases lay between the germline ends. CDR1 and CDR2 from the germline V gene are SEHNR and FQNEAQ (reference sequence). This CDR3 is 14 amino acids long. The DNA for the CDR3 is TGTGCCAGCAGCCCTGGACAGAACTCCTACGAGCAGTACTTC. This gives the protein CASSPGQNSYEQYF. The full variable domain, its missing parts supplied by reference TRBV7-9 and TRBJ2-7, is DTGVSQNPRHKITKRGQNVTFRCDPISEHNRLYWYRQTLGQGPEFLTYFQNEAQLEKSRLLSDRFSAERPKGSFSTLEIQRTEQGDSAMYLCASSPGQNSYEQYFGPGTRLTVT.

J is TRBJ2-7 and V is TRBV7-2, with D unresolved. Germline V gene lookup returns CDR1 SGHTA and CDR2 FQGNSA. The CDR3 runs 13 residues. V was trimmed by 2 bases and J by 5 bases, leaving 10 bases between them. The CDR3 region has the DNA TGTGCCAGCAGCTTACGGTTTGGTGACGAGCAGTACTTC. Translated: CASSLRFGDEQYF.

The rearrangement joins TRBV19 to TRBJ1-5, with D perhaps TRBD1 (6 bases). In germline, CDR1 is LNHDA, CDR2 SQIVND (reference sequence). V was shortened by 4 bases and J by 4 bases, with 14 bases between the two germline ends. CDR3 length: 15 amino acids. The CDR3 sequence is CASSTTGTRNQPQHF. For the CDR3, the DNA is TGTGCCAGTAGTACCACCGGGACAAGGAATCAGCCCCAGCATTTT.

CDR3 loop: CASSRRGLAGGPREQFF. CDR3 bases: TGTGCCAGCAGCCGCCGAGGACTAGCGGGAGGGCCACGGGAGCAGTTCTTC. V and J are TRBV14 and TRBJ2-1; 15 bases fit TRBD2. Germline V gene data show CDR1 as SGHDN and CDR2 as FVKESK. The J segment lost 10 bases and the V segment lost 4 bases, leaving 11 bases of the junction unmatched. This CDR3 comprises 17 residues.

This rearrangement joins TRBV12-5 to TRBJ2-5; 8 positions match TRBD1. Germline-derived CDR1 and CDR2 are LGHNT and FRNRAP. With V trimmed by 7 bases and J by 5 bases, 9 bases remained unmatched. The CDR3 has 14 amino acids. CDR3 bases: TGTGCTAGTGCCTTGGGACAGGTAGGGGAGACCCAGTACTTC. This codes for CASALGQVGETQYF.

The chain joins TRBV5-1 to TRBJ1-4, with a possible D match to TRBD1 (5 bases). The CDR3 consists of 14 residues. Trimming cost V 4 bases and J 8 bases, with 15 bases left between them. The germline V gene has CDR1 SGHRS and CDR2 YFSETQ. The chain's CDR3 is CASSQPREGEKLFF. The CDR3 region has the DNA TGCGCCAGCAGCCAACCCAGGGAAGGGGAAAAACTGTTTTTT.

CDR3 region: CASGSLAVTHEQYF. The CDR3 nucleotides are TGCGCCAGCGGTTCCTTAGCGGTTACCCACGAGCAGTACTTC. The rearrangement links TRBV10-1 to TRBJ2-7, with D maybe TRBD2 (6 bases). The V gene lost 8 bases and the J gene lost 5 bases, with 19 bases spanning the gap. The CDR3 totals 14 residues. Germline CDR1 WNHNN, CDR2 SYGVQD (reference sequence).

The genes are TRBV19 and TRBJ1-2, with 7 bases lining up with TRBD1. The V gene's germline CDR1 is LNHDA and CDR2 SQIVND (reference sequence). This CDR3 region has 14 residues. With 6 bases clipped from V and 2 bases from J, the junction kept 6 bases outside the gene matches. The CDR3: CASSIGTVNYGYTF. The CDR3 nucleotides read TGTGCCAGTAGCATCGGGACAGTGAACTATGGCTACACCTTC.

The chain combines TRBV25-1 with TRBJ2-5, with D possibly being TRBD1 (5 bases). Trimming cost V 7 bases and J 5 bases, with 14 bases left between them. Germline loops: CDR1 MGHDK, CDR2 SYGVNS. The CDR3 runs to 13 residues. Written as DNA, the CDR3 is TGTGCCAGCAAACCAGCAGGGTGGGAGACCCAGTACTTC. It is translated as CASKPAGWETQYF.

The chain is built from TRBV7-2 and TRBJ2-7; TRBD2 matches at 8 bases. The length of the CDR3 is 14 residues. V dropped 1 base and J dropped 2; count of bases not matched to a gene: 1. Germline CDR1 SGHTA, CDR2 FQGNSA. The CDR3 DNA is TGTGCCAGCAGCTTAGATAGCGGGGCCTACGAGCAGTACTTC. It codes for CASSLDSGAYEQYF.

The gene calls are TRBV7-9 and TRBJ1-2; D is undetermined. Germline CDR1 reads SEHNR; CDR2 reads FQNEAQ (reference sequence). V lost 5 bases and J lost 5, with 15 bases in between. The length of the CDR3 is 14 residues. The CDR3 loop is CASSVGPERYGYTF. CDR3 sequence (DNA): TGTGCCAGCAGCGTCGGTCCGGAACGATATGGCTACACCTTC. Based on the CDR3 plus reference TRBV7-9 and TRBJ1-2, the full variable domain is DTGVSQNPRHKITKRGQNVTFRCDPISEHNRLYWYRQTLGQGPEFLTYFQNEAQLEKSRLLSDRFSAERPKGSFSTLEIQRTEQGDSAMYLCASSVGPERYGYTFGSGTRLTVV.

V usage is TRBV10-3 and J usage is TRBJ2-5; possible D gene TRBD2, 5 bases. Germline loops: CDR1 ENHRY, CDR2 SYGVKD. This CDR3 is 16 amino acids long. V was cut by 3 bases and J by 4 bases, with 18 bases left in between. The CDR3 DNA sequence: TGTGCCATCAGTGACCTACCGGGGAAAGGTGGAGAGACCCAGTACTTC. Translation: CAISDLPGKGGETQYF.

V and J are TRBV20-1 and TRBJ1-3; D call uncertain. Deletions cut 2 bases from V and 7 bases from J, with 3 bases between. Germline loops: CDR1 DFQATT, CDR2 SNEGSKA (reference sequence). This CDR3 spans 10 amino acids. CDR3 amino acids: CSARPNTIYF. CDR3 nucleotides: TGCAGTGCTAGACCGAACACCATATATTTT.

The rearrangement links TRBV6-6 to TRBJ2-7; 8 nucleotides agree with TRBD1. The CDR3 loop spans 13 amino acids. Losses at the gene ends were 2 bases for V and 4 bases for J; bases not matched to a gene: 1. Germline V lookup: CDR1 MNHNY, CDR2 SVGAGI (reference sequence). CDR3 coding DNA: TGTGCCAGCAGTTACGACAGGGGTTACGAGCAGTACTTC. Residues: CASSYDRGYEQYF.

The rearrangement joins TRBV6-1 to TRBJ2-2, with D possibly TRBD2 on 6 matching bases. The germline CDR1 and CDR2 sequences are MNHNS and SASEGT. The CDR3 sequence is 15 residues long. V lost 5 bases and J 8 bases, leaving 18 bases between the germline ends. The CDR3 coding sequence is TGTGCCAGCAGTACCGGGACTCAGGGCGTTGGGGAGCTGTTTTTT. It yields the protein CASSTGTQGVGELFF.

This clone was counted only a few times. This chain links TRBV5-1 with TRBJ2-7; D is possibly TRBD2 (6 bases). Germline CDR1 reads SGHRS; CDR2 reads YFSETQ. CDR3 size: 14 residues. V lost 9 bases, J lost 0 bases, and 16 bases lay in between. CDR3 in amino acids: CATKAGPSSYEQYF. The CDR3 nucleotides are TGCGCCACCAAGGCGGGACCGAGCTCCTACGAGCAGTACTTC.

The table lists this clone with a count of one. The gene calls are TRBV5-1 and TRBJ2-6; D uncertain. CDR1 is SGHRS and CDR2 is YFSETQ in the germline V gene. This CDR3 is 13 amino acids long. V was pared by 1 base and J by 3 bases, with 2 bases between. The CDR3 DNA sequence: TGCGCCAGCAGCTTGTTTGGGGCCAACGTCCTGACTTTC. It translates to CASSLFGANVLTF. Looking up the rest from reference TRBV5-1 and TRBJ2-6 gives the full variable domain: KAGVTQTPRYLIKTRGQQVTLSCSPISGHRSVSWYQQTPGQGLQFLFEYFSETQRNKGNFPGRFSGRQFSNSRSEMNVSTLELGDSALYLCASSLFGANVLTFGAGSRLTVL.